The 19 T cell receptor beta chains listed next were all sequenced from one sample in a study of early T cells in non-severe SARS-CoV-2 infection. TCRdb fed the 5' RACE reads into MiXCR, producing one record per CDR3 protein. The repertoire holds tens of thousands of distinct CDR3 sequences, with less than 5.5% as singletons. The sample consisted of whole blood. The receptor source for this set is an adult who was a healthcare worker with PCR-confirmed SARS-CoV-2 infection or an uninfected control (not recorded which).

This clonotype has ten or more counts. This chain connects TRBV5-1 to TRBJ2-3; 11 bases match TRBD2. This CDR3 spans 15 amino acids. CDR1 and CDR2 (germline): SGHRS, YFSETQ. Losses at the gene ends were 2 bases for V and 4 bases for J; bases not matched to a gene: 3. CDR3 region: CASSFSGGAADTQYF. The CDR3 region has the DNA TGCGCCAGCAGCTTTAGCGGGGGGGCAGCAGATACGCAGTATTTT.

This clonotype has at least ten counts. This chain connects TRBV11-2 to TRBJ2-3; 9 nucleotides agree with TRBD1. The V segment lost 5 bases and the J segment 5 bases; nucleotides outside the gene matches: 11. The CDR3 sequence is 16 residues long. Germline V gene sequence: CDR1 SGHAT, CDR2 FQNNGV. In DNA form, the CDR3 reads TGTGCCAGCAGCCAACCGGGACAGGGTGTTGGAGATACGCAGTATTTT. Encoded protein: CASSQPGQGVGDTQYF.

This clonotype was seen a handful of times. The V gene is TRBV5-6, the J gene TRBJ1-1; the D gene is possibly TRBD1 (5 bases). The CDR3 runs 14 residues. Deletions cut 2 bases from V and 1 base from J, with 9 bases between. CDR1 SGHDT and CDR2 YYEEEE come from the germline V gene. The CDR3 coding sequence is TGTGCCAGCAGCTTATCCCAGGGGAACACTGAAGCTTTCTTT. Its protein is CASSLSQGNTEAFF. Filled out from reference TRBV5-6 and TRBJ1-1, the complete variable domain reads DAGVTQSPTHLIKTRGQQVTLRCSPKSGHDTVSWYQQALGQGPQFIFQYYEEEERQRGNFPDRFSGHQFPNYSSELNVNALLLGDSALYLCASSLSQGNTEAFFGQGTRLTVV.

This clonotype was detected ten times or more. V usage is TRBV19 and J usage is TRBJ1-4; no firm D call. Germline V gene lookup returns CDR1 LNHDA and CDR2 SQIVND (reference sequence). This CDR3 is built from 14 residues. V dropped 3 bases and J dropped 8 bases, with 13 bases sitting between them. The CDR3 sequence: CASSILGPGEKLFF. Here the CDR3 DNA reads TGTGCCAGTAGTATCCTTGGACCTGGAGAAAAACTGTTTTTT.

This clonotype was observed a few times. The CDR3 is CSVGGLAGALQETQYF. In DNA, the CDR3 is TGCAGCGTTGGAGGACTAGCGGGGGCCCTCCAAGAGACCCAGTACTTC. The gene calls are TRBV29-1 and TRBJ2-5, with 13 nucleotides matching TRBD2. Germline CDR1 reads SQVTM; CDR2 reads ANQGSEA. CDR3 length: 16 residues. V trimming: 4 bases; J trimming: 1 base; junction bases outside the gene matches: 6.

The rearrangement links TRBV3-1 to TRBJ2-5; D gene uncertain. V was pared by 1 base and J by 5 bases, with 2 bases between. The germline CDR1 and CDR2 sequences are LGHDT and YNNKEL (reference sequence). The length of the CDR3 is 11 residues. The CDR3 is CASSQGETQYF. DNA of the CDR3: TGTGCCAGCAGCCAAGGGGAGACCCAGTACTTC.

This clonotype was found a few times. This chain joins TRBV7-2 and TRBJ2-3; D not resolved. This CDR3 comprises 15 residues. Germline lookup yields CDR1 SGHTA and CDR2 FQGNSA. V shed 2 bases and J shed 0 bases, with 9 bases lying between them. The CDR3 protein is CASSLWASSTDTQYF. The CDR3 bases are TGTGCCAGCAGCTTATGGGCTTCTAGCACAGATACGCAGTATTTT.

This clonotype was detected only a few times. The chain joins TRBV3-1 to TRBJ2-1, with D uncertain. The CDR3 has 13 residues. Per the germline V gene, CDR1 is LGHDT and CDR2 is YNNKEL (reference sequence). The V end lost 2 bases, the J end lost 7 bases, and 9 bases lay between the germline ends. CDR3 residues: CASSQRETNEQFF. In nucleotides, the CDR3 is TGTGCCAGCAGCCAAAGAGAGACGAATGAGCAGTTCTTC.

This clonotype was detected only a few times. The chain couples TRBV5-1 to TRBJ2-3; 9 bases fit TRBD2. Germline V CDR1 and CDR2: SGHRS, YFSETQ. CDR3 size: 16 residues. The trim removed 0 bases at V and 3 bases at J, leaving 5 bases unmatched. The CDR3 sequence: CASSLAGSGGTDTQYF. The CDR3 coding sequence is TGCGCCAGCAGCTTGGCGGGTAGCGGGGGAACAGATACGCAGTATTTT. The complete variable domain, with remaining parts taken from reference TRBV5-1 and TRBJ2-3, reads KAGVTQTPRYLIKTRGQQVTLSCSPISGHRSVSWYQQTPGQGLQFLFEYFSETQRNKGNFPGRFSGRQFSNSRSEMNVSTLELGDSALYLCASSLAGSGGTDTQYFGPGTRLTVL.

At least ten counts were recorded for this clonotype. The rearrangement uses TRBV7-2 and TRBJ1-1; no firm D call. The CDR3 extends over 12 amino acids. V was clipped by 1 base and J by 7 bases, with 7 bases between them. Per germline, CDR1 SGHTA and CDR2 FQGNSA. The CDR3 region has the DNA TGTGCCAGCAGCTTAGTGAGAGATGAAGCTTTCTTT. Protein product: CASSLVRDEAFF.

Ten or more counts support this clonotype. The rearrangement joins TRBV4-1 to TRBJ2-1; D not resolved. V was cut by 0 bases and J by 10 bases, with 10 bases left in between. In germline, CDR1 is MGHRA, CDR2 YSYEKL. The CDR3 has 13 residues. CDR3 amino acids: CASSQDNHGEQFF. Here the CDR3 DNA reads TGCGCCAGCAGCCAAGATAATCACGGGGAGCAGTTCTTC.

The table lists this clonotype with a few counts. CDR3 loop: CASSESAGSSGNTIYF. For the CDR3, the DNA is TGCGCCAGCAGTGAGTCCGCGGGGAGCTCTGGAAACACCATATATTTT. This rearrangement joins TRBV10-2 to TRBJ1-3, with D uncertain. The CDR3 has 16 amino acids. CDR1 and CDR2 (germline): WSHSY, SAAADI. The V gene lost 0 bases and the J gene lost 0 bases, with 9 bases spanning the gap.

This clonotype was detected many times. This CDR3 is CASSEGTVYGYTF. In DNA, the CDR3 is TGTGCCAGCAGTGAAGGGACAGTGTATGGCTACACCTTC. The rearrangement uses TRBV6-1 and TRBJ1-2; the D gene is possibly TRBD1 (6 bases). The CDR3 contains 13 residues. The V end lost 1 base, the J end lost 5 bases, and 8 bases lay between the germline ends. Germline assignment: CDR1 MNHNS and CDR2 SASEGT.

This clonotype came up many times. The chain uses TRBV7-9 and TRBJ1-1, with D possibly TRBD1 on 5 matching bases. Germline-derived CDR1 and CDR2 are SEHNR and FQNEAQ (reference sequence). The CDR3 is made up of 17 amino acids. With 1 base removed from V and 1 base from J, the gap between germline ends came to 16 bases. In nucleotides, the CDR3 is TGTGCCAGCAGCTTAGGTATGAGGGGCCTTGAGAACACTGAAGCTTTCTTT. It translates to CASSLGMRGLENTEAFF.

This clonotype was counted a few times. This chain connects TRBV29-1 to TRBJ1-1; tentatively, D is TRBD1 (5 bases). Per germline, CDR1 SQVTM and CDR2 ANQGSEA. Between the trimmed V and J ends, which lost 7 bases and 1 base, there was a span of 7 bases. The CDR3 loop spans 11 amino acids. The CDR3 loop reads CSDGGNTEAFF. In DNA form, the CDR3 reads TGCAGCGATGGGGGGAACACTGAAGCTTTCTTT.

The sample holds a few counts of this clonotype. The rearrangement joins TRBV2 to TRBJ1-1; 8 positions agree with TRBD1. The CDR3 totals 14 residues. The germline V gene encodes CDR1 SNHLY and CDR2 FYNNEI. V lost 3 bases, J lost 0 bases, and 0 bases stayed unmatched. CDR3: CASSETGVNTEAFF. In nucleotides, the CDR3 is TGTGCCAGCAGTGAGACAGGGGTGAACACTGAAGCTTTCTTT. Full variable domain (remainder filled in from reference TRBV2 and TRBJ1-1): EPEVTQTPSHQVTQMGQEVILRCVPISNHLYFYWYRQILGQKVEFLVSFYNNEISEKSEIFDDQFSVERPDGSNFTLKIRSTKLEDSAMYFCASSETGVNTEAFFGQGTRLTVV.

The rearrangement uses TRBV10-3 and TRBJ2-3, with 12 nucleotides matching TRBD2. CDR1 and CDR2 from the germline V gene are ENHRY and SYGVKD. The CDR3 has 17 amino acids. The J segment lost 2 bases and the V segment lost 1 base, leaving 4 bases of the junction unmatched. Here the CDR3 reads CAISEFTSGGFTDTQYF. The DNA for the CDR3 is TGTGCCATCAGTGAGTTCACTAGCGGGGGGTTCACAGATACGCAGTATTTT.

This clonotype was seen many times. The chain has TRBV6-5 and TRBJ1-2; TRBD1 might be the D (6 bases). CDR1 and CDR2 from the germline V gene are MNHEY and SVGAGI. V shed 4 bases and J shed 8 bases, with 11 bases lying between them. The CDR3 totals 12 residues. In DNA, the CDR3 is TGTGCCAGCAGTTCAGGGGCAAGAGGCTACACCTTC. Encoded protein: CASSSGARGYTF.

In its sample, this clonotype was seen many times. CDR3 nucleotides: TGCAGTGCTAGTGCGACCGAGTATGAACCCCTCCACTTT. Protein sequence: CSASATEYEPLHF. J is TRBJ1-6 and V is TRBV20-1; D gene ambiguous. V was clipped by 3 bases and J by 12 bases, with 15 bases between them. The CDR3 is 13 residues long. From germline, CDR1 is DFQATT and CDR2 SNEGSKA (reference sequence).